This paragraph covers one TCR beta chain sequence. As yet, its antigen is unknown. Using immunoSEQ multiplex PCR, the repertoire was profiled, and TCRdb retains in-frame clones only, with some absent. This table holds under 85,000 clones, more than 85% found once. This CDR3 contains 15 residues. V dropped 3 bases and J dropped 0 bases, with 8 bases sitting between them. The germline CDR1 and CDR2 sequences are MDHEN and SYDVKM. The data belong to a study of OX40 agonist ivuxolimab in advanced cancers. Study context: One hepatocellular carcinoma and a couple of cutaneous melanoma patients partially responded.

General study results and limits: CD8+ T cells were the subset that, on average, had more expanded clones than CD4+. No antigen was identified for the clonally expanded peripheral T cells. Among some nonresponders, normalized T-cell clonal expansion was also low.

The material was CD4+ or CD8+ T cells sorted from blood, obtained in a trial of the OX40 agonist ivuxolimab. The receptor was isolated from an adult with an advanced solid tumor such as melanoma, head and neck, liver or kidney cancer. The chain employs TRBV28 and TRBJ2-2, with D perhaps matching TRBD1 (5 bases). CDR3 loop: CASSLQGSNTGELFF. The CDR3 DNA sequence: TGTGCCAGCAGTTTGCAGGGTTCGAACACCGGGGAGCTGTTTTTT. Full variable domain (outside the CDR3, taken from reference TRBV28 and TRBJ2-2): DVKVTQSSRYLVKRTGEKVFLECVQDMDHENMFWYRQDPGLGLRLIYFSYDVKMKEKGDIPEGYSVSREKKERFSLILESASTNQTSMYLCASSLQGSNTGELFFGEGSRLTVL.